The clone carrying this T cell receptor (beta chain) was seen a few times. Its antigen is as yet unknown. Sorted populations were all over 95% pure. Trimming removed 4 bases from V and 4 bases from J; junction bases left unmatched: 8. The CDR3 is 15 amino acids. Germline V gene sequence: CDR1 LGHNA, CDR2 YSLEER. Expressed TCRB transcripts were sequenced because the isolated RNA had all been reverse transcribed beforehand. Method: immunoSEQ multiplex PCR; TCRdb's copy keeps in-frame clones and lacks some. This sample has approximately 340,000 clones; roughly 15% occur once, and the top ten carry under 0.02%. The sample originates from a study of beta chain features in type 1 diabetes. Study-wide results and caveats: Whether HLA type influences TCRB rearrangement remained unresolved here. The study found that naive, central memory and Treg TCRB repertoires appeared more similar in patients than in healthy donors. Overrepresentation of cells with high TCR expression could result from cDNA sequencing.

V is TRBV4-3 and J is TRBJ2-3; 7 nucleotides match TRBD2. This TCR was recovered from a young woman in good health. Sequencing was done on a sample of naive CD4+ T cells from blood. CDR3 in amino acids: CASSRQSGDADTQYF. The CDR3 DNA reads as TGCGCCAGCAGCCGCCAAAGCGGGGACGCAGATACGCAGTATTTT.